The rows below give T cell receptor beta chains drawn from one sample of a study of T cell responses to AZD1222 COVID-19 vaccine. Using immunoSEQ multiplex PCR, the repertoire was profiled, and TCRdb retains in-frame clones only, with some absent. This table has tens of thousands of clones, about 87% appearing once. The sequencing here drew on peripheral blood, taken on day 0 of AZD1222 vaccination. Receptor source: an adult in good health. CDR3s include the opening cysteine and the closing phenylalanine or tryptophan. D genes are given only for firm matches. Clone size is given for some rows only: seen once, a few or many times, or a class if the clone is expanded.

CDR3 length,J gene,clone size,D gene,V gene,CDR3 DNA,CDR3 protein
15,TRBJ2-2,once,.,TRBV7-9,TGTGCCAGCAGCATATTAACGACAGGTACCGGGGAGCTGTTTTTT,CASSILTTGTGELFF
15,TRBJ2-7,.,.,TRBV3-1/TRBV3-2,TGTGCCAGCAGCCAAGATGTGGGGGGATTGGACGAGCAGTACTTC,CASSQDVGGLDEQYF
15,TRBJ1-6,.,.,TRBV6-5,TGTGCCAGCAGTTACACCGGACTGAATAATTCACCCCTCCACTTT,CASSYTGLNNSPLHF
13,TRBJ1-2,.,.,TRBV9,TGTGCCAGCAGCGCACAGGGAAACTATGGCTACACCTTC,CASSAQGNYGYTF
17,TRBJ2-6,.,.,TRBV5-1,TGCGCCAGCAGCCCGGGGGGCAGCCGAGCTGGGGCCAACGTCCTGACTTTC,CASSPGGSRAGANVLTF
15,TRBJ1-5,few,.,TRBV19,TGTGCCAGTAGTATTCGCGACGGTAGCAATCAGCCCCAGCATTTT,CASSIRDGSNQPQHF
15,TRBJ1-1,few,TRBD1,TRBV4-2,TGTGCCAGCAGCCGGGACAGGGCCTCGAACACTGAAGCTTTCTTT,CASSRDRASNTEAFF
17,TRBJ1-4,.,.,TRBV19,TGTGCCAGTAGTATTTTCCCGAAATTCGCAACTAATGAAAAACTGTTTTTT,CASSIFPKFATNEKLFF
14,TRBJ1-2,.,TRBD1,TRBV28,TGTGCCAGCAGTTCGAGACAGGGGGCTTTTGGCTACACCTTC,CASSSRQGAFGYTF
17,TRBJ2-5,.,.,TRBV5-1,TGCGCCAGCAGCTTGGCTAGGCAGGGTGGTCTCCAAGAGACCCAGTACTTC,CASSLARQGGLQETQYF
14,TRBJ2-2,.,.,TRBV6-2/TRBV6-3,TGTGCCAGCAGTTACGGGCAGTACACCGGGGAGCTGTTTTTT,CASSYGQYTGELFF
16,TRBJ2-3,.,.,TRBV28,TGTGCCAGCAGCCCACCCGGGTCCCGCCCCACAGATACGCAGTATTTT,CASSPPGSRPTDTQYF
17,TRBJ1-6,.,TRBD1,TRBV6-1,TGTGCCAGCAGTGAACTGAACAGGGGGATAATTAATTCACCCCTCCACTTT,CASSELNRGIINSPLHF
14,TRBJ1-2,once,.,TRBV9,TGTGCCAGCAGCGTAGGAGGCATAAATTATGGCTACACCTTC,CASSVGGINYGYTF
13,TRBJ1-1,.,.,TRBV30,TGTGCCTGGAGGGTACGGATGAACACTGAAGCTTTCTTT,CAWRVRMNTEAFF
15,TRBJ2-3,.,TRBD2,TRBV6-4,TGTGCCAGCAGTATTAAAGCGGGGGGGGCAGATACGCAGTATTTT,CASSIKAGGADTQYF
18,TRBJ1-1,.,.,TRBV21-1,TGTGCCAGCAGCAAAGCCATGACAGGGAGAGGACGCGACACTGAAGCTTTCTTT,CASSKAMTGRGRDTEAFF
13,TRBJ1-2,.,TRBD1,TRBV29-1,TGCAGCGTTACCGGGACAGGGGGGTTTGGCTACACCTTC,CSVTGTGGFGYTF
14,TRBJ1-1,.,TRBD1,TRBV10-3,TGTGCCATCAGGAGGGACAGTCTAAACACTGAAGCTTTCTTT,CAIRRDSLNTEAFF
15,TRBJ2-1,.,.,TRBV7-2,TGTGCCAGCAGCTTTTCTGGGGGGAGAGGGGATGAGCAGTTCTTC,CASSFSGGRGDEQFF
18,TRBJ2-6,.,.,TRBV14,TGTGCCAGCAGCCATTCCCCGGGACAAAGCTCTGGGGCCAACGTCCTGACTTTC,CASSHSPGQSSGANVLTF
17,TRBJ2-2,.,TRBD1,TRBV7-9,TGTGCCAGCAGCTTTCTTAGGGGGCCATCGAACACCGGGGAGCTGTTTTTT,CASSFLRGPSNTGELFF
15,TRBJ2-2,.,.,TRBV18,TGTGCCAGCTCATTAAAAGCGGATTCCACCGGGGAGCTGTTTTTT,CASSLKADSTGELFF
12,TRBJ2-7,.,.,TRBV5-1,TGCGCCAGCAGCTACAGGGAGGGCGAGCAGTACTTC,CASSYREGEQYF
14,TRBJ2-5,once,.,TRBV7-7,TGTGCCAGCAGCCCCGGGGTAGGCCCCGAGACCCAGTACTTC,CASSPGVGPETQYF
15,TRBJ1-5,once,.,TRBV11-3,TGTGCCAGCAGCTTAGATAAGCGTAGCAATCAGCCCCAGCATTTT,CASSLDKRSNQPQHF
16,TRBJ1-2,.,.,TRBV4-1,TGCGCCAGCAGCCAAGGTGGACAGAGCTCTTACTATGGCTACACCTTC,CASSQGGQSSYYGYTF
16,TRBJ1-1,.,TRBD1,TRBV19,TGTGCCAGTAGTAACCGGGACAGGGTACGTTGGACTGAAGCTTTCTTT,CASSNRDRVRWTEAFF
13,TRBJ2-1,.,.,TRBV7-2,TGTGCCAGCAGTCCTGACCCCAACGGTGAGCAGTTCTTC,CASSPDPNGEQFF
14,TRBJ1-5,.,.,TRBV4-1,TGCGCCAGCAGCCAAGGGGGACACAATCAGCCCCAGCATTTT,CASSQGGHNQPQHF
15,TRBJ1-1,.,TRBD1,TRBV25-1,TGTGCCAGCAGTGACCGGGACAGGGGGCGTACTGAAGCTTTCTTT,CASSDRDRGRTEAFF
16,TRBJ2-3,.,TRBD2,TRBV5-1,TGCGCCAGCATCGCGACTAGCGGGGGGAGCTCAGATACGCAGTATTTT,CASIATSGGSSDTQYF
15,TRBJ2-2,.,.,TRBV30,TGTGCCTGGAGTGACGGGGGTGCGAACACCGGGGAGCTGTTTTTT,CAWSDGGANTGELFF
15,TRBJ2-2,.,.,TRBV5-1,TGCGCCAGCAGGTACCGGGACCAAAGCCCCGGGGAGCTGTTTTTT,CASRYRDQSPGELFF
12,TRBJ1-1,.,.,TRBV29-1,TGCAGCGTTGAAAGGCCGAACACTGAAGCTTTCTTT,CSVERPNTEAFF
12,TRBJ1-1,.,.,TRBV11-3,TGTGCCAGCAGCTATGCCCCGGGTGAAGCTTTCTTT,CASSYAPGEAFF
15,TRBJ2-2,.,TRBD2,TRBV3-1/TRBV3-2,TGTGCCAGCAGGGTTGGACTAGCGGGTACCGGGGAGCTGTTTTTT,CASRVGLAGTGELFF
14,TRBJ1-2,.,TRBD1,TRBV7-9,TGTGCCAGCAGCCCCCGGACAGGGGGAAGGGTGGGCACCTTC,CASSPRTGGRVGTF
12,TRBJ1-6,.,.,TRBV2,TGTGCCAGCAGTCCGTTCGGATCACCCCTCCACTTT,CASSPFGSPLHF
16,TRBJ1-6,.,.,TRBV10-3,TGTGCCATCAGTGGAAAAGGGACCAACTATAATTCACCCCTCCACTTT,CAISGKGTNYNSPLHF
14,TRBJ1-1,once,TRBD1,TRBV19,TGTGCCAGTAGTGCCGGGACAGCGAACACTGAAGCTTTCTTT,CASSAGTANTEAFF
17,TRBJ1-1,once,TRBD1,TRBV9,TGTGCCAGCAACCAAACACCGGGACAGGGGACTGGCACTGAAGCTTTCTTT,CASNQTPGQGTGTEAFF
11,TRBJ1-1,.,TRBD1,TRBV29-1,TGCAGCAGTAGGGACAGGGGGCGGGCTTTCTTT,CSSRDRGRAFF
16,TRBJ2-2,.,TRBD1,TRBV7-9,TGTGCCAGCAGCTCCTCCGGGACAGGGGTCCCCGGGGAGCTGTTTTTT,CASSSSGTGVPGELFF
14,TRBJ1-2,.,TRBD1,TRBV7-3,TGTGCCAGCAGCTTAACAGGGGACAGGGACGGCTACACTTTC,CASSLTGDRDGYTF
15,TRBJ2-3,.,TRBD2,TRBV6-5,TGTGCCAGCAGTTACTGGGCGGGGGGGGCAGATACGCAGTATTTT,CASSYWAGGADTQYF
18,TRBJ2-1,.,.,TRBV5-1,TGCGCCAGCAGCTTGGTGTCAGGGGAGGGCTTTACATTAAATGAGCAGTTCTTC,CASSLVSGEGFTLNEQFF
14,TRBJ1-1,.,.,TRBV11-2,TGTGCCAGCAGCTCCGCCGGAATGAACACTGAAGCTTTCTTT,CASSSAGMNTEAFF
14,TRBJ1-1,once,.,TRBV19,TGTGCCAGTAGTTATCAAGGGGGGAACACTGAAGCTTTCTTT,CASSYQGGNTEAFF
14,TRBJ1-4,.,.,TRBV4-1,TGCGCCAGTTCCCCTTTGGGTTCGGGAGAAAAACTGTTTTTT,CASSPLGSGEKLFF
16,TRBJ2-1,.,TRBD1,TRBV4-1,TGCGCCAGCAGCCATCCGGGACAGGGGTTTGGCAATGAGCAGTTCTTC,CASSHPGQGFGNEQFF
15,TRBJ1-2,.,.,TRBV15,TGTGCCACCAGCAGAGATAGGTCGGGCGACTATGGCTACACCTTC,CATSRDRSGDYGYTF
15,TRBJ2-7,.,.,TRBV5-1,TGCGCCAGCAGCTTGGGGGCGCCCGGACTATACGAGCAGTACTTC,CASSLGAPGLYEQYF
13,TRBJ1-2,few,TRBD1,TRBV9,TGTGCCAGCAGCGTGGGACAGTATGCTGGCTACACCTTC,CASSVGQYAGYTF
15,TRBJ2-4,.,.,TRBV7-2,TGTGCCAGCAGCCTGGGACCTCTAGCCAAAAACATTCAGTACTTC,CASSLGPLAKNIQYF